This T cell receptor (beta chain) was sequenced during a study of T cell changes during pregnancy in multiple sclerosis (dated by TCRdb to the late 2010s). The study in broad terms: Changes in the T cell repertoire over the course of pregnancy were examined in this study in women with multiple sclerosis.

Notes on this clone: Its antigen remains undetermined. Per-base quality was not reported, and no clone a single base away is much larger than it.

There are 16 amino acids in the CDR3, from cysteine to phenylalanine inclusive. Only CDR3 DNA is held: 48 bases, read in frame from base 1. Library generation was performed with the immunoSEQ multiplex PCR assay. TCRdb re-hosts the immuneACCESS table, in-frame sequences only. Its copies lack some clones; in the studies checked, an unresolved V gene accounts for under half of them, and the cause for the rest is not known. For this sample the table gives about 60,000 clones, of which about 96% were detected only once. The top ten clonotypes cover 2% to 2.5% of the sample. This sequence uses TRBV21-1 and TRBJ2-7; TRBD2, the D gene given by the table, was not confirmed from the DNA. TRBV21-1 is given as a pseudogene. The sample was CD8+ T cells from peripheral blood mononuclear cells, taken after pregnancy. This receptor was taken from a female donor with multiple sclerosis, enrolled in a pregnancy study. The DNA reads as follows: TGTGCCAGCAGCAAAGACGGGGGATGGACGTTCCACGAGCAGTACTTC. It is translated as CASSKDGGWTFHEQYF.